This T cell receptor (beta chain) comes out of a study of blood T cells in healthy people across ages. Sample-barcoded 5' priming and a J-beta primer mix drove a second PCR of 7 to 11 cycles. TCRdb processed the 5' RACE reads anew with MiXCR; each CDR3 protein has one entry. The sample shows hundreds of thousands of distinct CDR3 sequences, about 42% of them seen only once. The CDR3 sequence is 15 residues long. Germline CDR1 DFQATT, CDR2 SNEGSKA (reference sequence). Trimming took 0 bases from V and 4 from J; bases not matched to a gene: 7. With regard to this clonotype: The target antigen is unknown.

Findings of the study overall: With age, beta diversity per million T cells declined roughly linearly, significantly by 40.

The chain recombines TRBV20-1 with TRBJ2-7; TRBD1 aligns across 9 bases. Sequencing was done on a sample of blood. This sequence originates from a man in his fifties or sixties in good health. The CDR3 DNA sequence: TGCAGTGCTAGAGAGCTACAGGGGGCAAGGTACGAGCAGTACTTC. It encodes CSARELQGARYEQYF.